This TCR beta chain was recorded in a study of T cells in Graves' hyperthyroidism and ophthalmopathy. Study context: Pretreatment peripheral blood was obtained at initial diagnosis. Overall study results and limits: Most clonotypes expanded in the thyroid (above 0.001) were also present in blood.

It was approximately 9.4 ml of fresh peripheral blood that supplied the PBMCs. CDR1 and CDR2 from the germline V gene are MDHEN and SYDVKM. The CDR3 consists of 15 residues. V gave up 4 bases and J gave up 3 bases; unmatched junction bases: 6. From RNA transcripts, TCR beta CDR3 regions were amplified. The HTBI primer set served for first-round RT-PCR of the TCR CDR3. Via MiXCR, TCRdb re-called the multiplex PCR reads, giving one row per CDR3 protein. The sample lists about 690,000 distinct CDR3 sequences; 17% were seen once. This clonotype was observed many times. What it binds is unknown. The sequence derives from a man aged 50 or older with Graves' hyperthyroidism. The material sequenced was blood. This chain connects TRBV28 to TRBJ2-1, with TRBD2 matching 7 bases. DNA for the CDR3: TGTGCCAGCAGTTCTGAGACTAGCTTCTACAATGAGCAGTTCTTC. This encodes CASSSETSFYNEQFF.